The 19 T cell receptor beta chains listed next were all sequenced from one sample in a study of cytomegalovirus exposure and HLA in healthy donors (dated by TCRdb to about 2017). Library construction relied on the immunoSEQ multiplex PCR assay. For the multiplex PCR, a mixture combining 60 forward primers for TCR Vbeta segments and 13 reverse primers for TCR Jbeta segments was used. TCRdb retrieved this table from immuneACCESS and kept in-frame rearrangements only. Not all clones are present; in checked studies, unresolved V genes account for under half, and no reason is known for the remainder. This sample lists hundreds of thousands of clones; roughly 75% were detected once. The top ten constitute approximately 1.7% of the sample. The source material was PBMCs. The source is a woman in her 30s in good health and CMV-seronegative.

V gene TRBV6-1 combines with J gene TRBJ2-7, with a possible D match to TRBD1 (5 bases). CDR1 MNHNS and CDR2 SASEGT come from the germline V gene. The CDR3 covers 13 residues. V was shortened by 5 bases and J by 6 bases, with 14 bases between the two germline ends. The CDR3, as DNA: TGTGCCAGCAGTCCAGGGTTGTACGGCGAGCAGTACTTC. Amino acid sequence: CASSPGLYGEQYF.

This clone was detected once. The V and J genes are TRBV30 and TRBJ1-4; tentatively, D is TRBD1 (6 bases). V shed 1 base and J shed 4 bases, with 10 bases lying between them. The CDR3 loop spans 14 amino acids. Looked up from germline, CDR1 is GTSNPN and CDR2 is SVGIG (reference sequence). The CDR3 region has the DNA TGTGCCTGGAGTGAGGGGACACATAATGAAAAACTGTTTTTT. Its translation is CAWSEGTHNEKLFF.

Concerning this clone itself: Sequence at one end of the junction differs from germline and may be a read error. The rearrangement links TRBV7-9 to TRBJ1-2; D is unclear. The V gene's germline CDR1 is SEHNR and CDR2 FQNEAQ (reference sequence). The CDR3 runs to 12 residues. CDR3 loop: CSSSLAYYGYTF. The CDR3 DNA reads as TGTTCCAGCAGCTTAGCCTACTATGGCTACACCTTC.

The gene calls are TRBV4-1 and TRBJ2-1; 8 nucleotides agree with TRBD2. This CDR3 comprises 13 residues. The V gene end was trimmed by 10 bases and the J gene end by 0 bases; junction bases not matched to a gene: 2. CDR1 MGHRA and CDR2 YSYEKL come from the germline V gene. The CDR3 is CATSGSSYNEQFF. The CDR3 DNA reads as TGCGCCACAAGCGGGAGCTCCTACAATGAGCAGTTCTTC.

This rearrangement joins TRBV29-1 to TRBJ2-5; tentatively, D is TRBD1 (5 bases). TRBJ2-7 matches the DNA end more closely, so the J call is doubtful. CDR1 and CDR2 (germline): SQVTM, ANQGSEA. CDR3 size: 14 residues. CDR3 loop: CSVFGRASSYEQYF. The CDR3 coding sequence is TGCAGCGTTTTTGGCAGGGCGAGCTCCTACGAGCAGTACTTC.

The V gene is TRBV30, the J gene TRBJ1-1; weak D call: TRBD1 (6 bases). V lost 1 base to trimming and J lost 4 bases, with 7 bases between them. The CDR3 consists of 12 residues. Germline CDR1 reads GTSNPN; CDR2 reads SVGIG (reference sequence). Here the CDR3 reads CAWSADSTEAFF. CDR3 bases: TGTGCCTGGAGTGCGGACAGCACTGAAGCTTTCTTT.

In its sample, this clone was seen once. For the CDR3, the DNA is TGTGCCAGCAGTTTCAACAGGGAGTTGAACACTGAAGCTTTCTTT. This encodes CASSFNRELNTEAFF. The chain recombines TRBV6-5 with TRBJ1-1; tentative D call: TRBD1 (6 bases). V dropped 4 bases and J dropped 0 bases, with 12 bases sitting between them. The germline V gene has CDR1 MNHEY and CDR2 SVGAGI. CDR3 size: 15 residues.

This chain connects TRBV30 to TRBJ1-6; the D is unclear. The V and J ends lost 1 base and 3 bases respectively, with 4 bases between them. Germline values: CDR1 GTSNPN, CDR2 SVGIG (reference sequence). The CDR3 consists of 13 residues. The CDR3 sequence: CAWSDSYNSPLHF. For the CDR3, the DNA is TGTGCCTGGAGTGACAGCTATAATTCACCCCTCCACTTT.

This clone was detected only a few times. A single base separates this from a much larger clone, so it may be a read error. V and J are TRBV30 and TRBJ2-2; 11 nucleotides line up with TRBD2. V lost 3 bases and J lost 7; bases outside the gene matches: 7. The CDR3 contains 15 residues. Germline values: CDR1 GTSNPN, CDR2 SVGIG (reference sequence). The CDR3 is CAWRLAGGDNGELFF. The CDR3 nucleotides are TGTGCCTGGAGATTAGCGGGGGGGGACAACGGGGAGCTGTTTTTT.

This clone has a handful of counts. CDR3 in amino acids: CASSPRGSHEQYF. DNA of the CDR3: TGTGCCAGCAGCCCCCGAGGGTCCCACGAGCAGTACTTC. V and J are TRBV7-6 and TRBJ2-7, with a tentative D call TRBD2 (5 bases). CDR3 length: 13 residues. V gave up 5 bases and J gave up 5 bases, with 13 bases separating them. Germline V gives CDR1 SGHVS, CDR2 FNYEAQ.

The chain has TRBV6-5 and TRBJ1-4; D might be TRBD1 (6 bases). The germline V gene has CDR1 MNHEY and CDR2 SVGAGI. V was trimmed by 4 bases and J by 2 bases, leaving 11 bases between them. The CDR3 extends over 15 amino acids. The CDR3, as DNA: TGTGCCAGCAGTTTCAGGGGTAGGACTAATGAAAAACTGTTTTTT. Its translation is CASSFRGRTNEKLFF.

The chain's CDR3 is CASLLASPLIEQFF. The DNA for the CDR3 is TGTGCCAGCCTCTTGGCTAGCCCACTTATTGAGCAGTTCTTC. V and J are TRBV6-1 and TRBJ2-1; D may be TRBD2 (5 bases). Germline lookup yields CDR1 MNHNS and CDR2 SASEGT. The CDR3 consists of 14 residues. V was clipped by 8 bases and J by 9 bases, with 20 bases between them.

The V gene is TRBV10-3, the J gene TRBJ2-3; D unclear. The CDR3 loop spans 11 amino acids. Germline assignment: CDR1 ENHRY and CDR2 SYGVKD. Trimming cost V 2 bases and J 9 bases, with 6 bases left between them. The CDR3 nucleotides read TGTGCCATCAGTGAGCAGGAAACGCAGTATTTT. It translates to CAISEQETQYF.

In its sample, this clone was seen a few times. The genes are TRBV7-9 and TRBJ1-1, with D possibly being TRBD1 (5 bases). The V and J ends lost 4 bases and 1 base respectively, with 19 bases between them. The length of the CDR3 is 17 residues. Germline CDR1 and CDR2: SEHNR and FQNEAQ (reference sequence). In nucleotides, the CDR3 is TGTGCCAGCAGCTCGTGGCAGGGCCCCAATAGGAACACTGAAGCTTTCTTT. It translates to CASSSWQGPNRNTEAFF.

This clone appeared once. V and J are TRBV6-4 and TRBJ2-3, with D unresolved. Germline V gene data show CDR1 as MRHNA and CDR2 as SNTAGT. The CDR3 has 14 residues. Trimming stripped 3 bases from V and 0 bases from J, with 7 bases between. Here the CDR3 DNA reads TGTGCCAGCAGTGAAATGAGTAGCACAGATACGCAGTATTTT. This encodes CASSEMSSTDTQYF.

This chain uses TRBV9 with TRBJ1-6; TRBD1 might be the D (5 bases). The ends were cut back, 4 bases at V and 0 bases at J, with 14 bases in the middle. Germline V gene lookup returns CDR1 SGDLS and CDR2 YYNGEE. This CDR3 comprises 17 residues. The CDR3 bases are TGTGCCAGCAGCCCAGGGACTGATCTCTCCTATAATTCACCCCTCCACTTT. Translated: CASSPGTDLSYNSPLHF.

The CDR3 is CASIWQGGEKLFF. As DNA, the CDR3 is TGTGCCAGCATCTGGCAGGGTGGGGAAAAACTGTTTTTT. The rearrangement joins TRBV6-5 to TRBJ1-4, with D perhaps matching TRBD1 (5 bases). Trimming pared 7 bases from V and 8 bases from J, leaving 14 bases between. CDR1 and CDR2 (germline): MNHEY, SVGAGI. The CDR3 sequence is 13 residues long.

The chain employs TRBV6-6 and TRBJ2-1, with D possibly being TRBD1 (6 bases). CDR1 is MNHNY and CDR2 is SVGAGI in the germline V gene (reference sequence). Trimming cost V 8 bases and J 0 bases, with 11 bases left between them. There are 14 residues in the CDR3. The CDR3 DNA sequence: TGTGCCAGCGTCCAAGGGGGCTCCTACAATGAGCAGTTCTTC. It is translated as CASVQGGSYNEQFF.

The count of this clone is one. CDR3 DNA sequence: TGTGCCAGCAGTGAAGCGCTACAGAAAGCTTTCTTT. This translates into CASSEALQKAFF. V gene TRBV6-1 combines with J gene TRBJ1-1; D is undetermined. The CDR3 sequence is 12 residues long. Germline V CDR1 and CDR2: MNHNS, SASEGT. Between the trimmed V and J ends, which lost 0 bases and 9 bases, there was a span of 8 bases.